This entry features one T cell receptor (beta chain) sequence. This sample stems from a study of blood T cell repertoires in COVID-19. Clones were read by immunoSEQ multiplex PCR, and TCRdb kept only the in-frame ones, dropping some. The sample lists approximately 330,000 clones; roughly 87% were seen once. The sequenced sample consisted of peripheral blood. This TCR derives from a man younger than 40 with COVID-19, enrolled during active disease.

CDR3 in DNA: TGTGCCAGCAGACCTGGGACAGGGGTTGCCCCATTTAACTATGGCTACACCTTC. It translates to CASRPGTGVAPFNYGYTF. V gene TRBV27 combines with J gene TRBJ1-2; 10 bases line up with TRBD1. CDR1 and CDR2 (germline): MNHEY, SMNVEV (reference sequence). V shed 6 bases, J shed 1 base, and the junction held 14 bases outside the gene matches. The CDR3 contains 18 residues.